This TCR beta chain was captured by sequencing in a study of shared clonotypes between healthy human individuals (dated by TCRdb to 2019 to 2021). For the study in its entirety: The cohort included a few men and two women between 18 and 49 years of age. Per donor, three plates each were used for CD4 naive and CD4 memory, two for CD8 naive, and one for CD8 memory. The study deeply sequenced blood TCR repertoires of about 5 healthy adults to estimate repertoire size and the extent of clonotype sharing between individuals. To increase sequencing depth and limit assay-specific biases, different laboratories used diverse techniques to prepare libraries and sequence TCR repertoires. Per donor, leukapheresis produced somewhere between about 0.9 and 10 billion PBMCs. Summary of the overall study and its limitations: Pairwise subsampling led to the expectation that sequencing depth would affect the degree of clonotype sharing among donors. Estimated clonotype richness was generally larger for naive than for memory subsets. Sampling was restricted to blood, and TCR repertoires in tissues likely differ from the TCR repertoires found in blood. Clonotypes shared by all four sorted-subset donors showed higher generation probabilities than non-shared clonotypes. Rarefaction of sorted-subset datasets indicated incomplete sequencing despite the large sequencing depth. Because the study included a small number of donors, the genetic and exposure-history diversity represented was limited. When a few donors were compared, the shared fraction of clonotypes was roughly 4.8% for naive CD4, around 3.6% for naive CD8, 2% to 2.5% for memory CD4, and under 0.5% for memory CD8.

The donors were healthy, HIV-negative adults who had no recently reported acute infections or vaccinations. Every donor was a Caucasian adult residing in Nashville, Tennessee, USA. Magnetic negative selection was used to enrich CD4+ T cells, after which naive cells were positively selected on CD45RA and the negative fraction became the memory subset. Blood was obtained by leukapheresis, after which PBMCs were separated by Ficoll-Histopaque density gradient centrifugation and cryopreserved in liquid nitrogen vapor phase. Purity and quantity of every magnetically sorted T cell population were checked by analytical flow cytometry. Genomic DNA was isolated from each sorted fraction and quantified by UV absorbance on a Nanodrop 2000c. Reading from cysteine to phenylalanine, the CDR3 counts 14 amino acids. The kept DNA is CDR3 alone, 42 bases in frame from the first base. CDR1 and CDR2 (SEHNR, FQNEAQ) derive from the germline V gene (reference sequence).

TCR CDR3 regions were amplified from genomic DNA by multiplex PCR using the deep immunoSEQ assay. Extracted genomic DNA from each cell subset was distributed evenly across all wells of several immunoSEQ 96-well plates, and each plate was treated as a replicate. For sorted subsets, approximately 190 ng genomic DNA, equal to tens of thousands of T cell genomes, was loaded into each replicate PCR. The purified libraries were quantified using a Qubit 3.0 fluorometer, sized with a Bioanalyzer 2100, and then quantified again using the KAPA Library Quantification kit. A separate single-read 150-cycle Illumina NextSeq 550 flow cell was used to sequence each immunoSEQ 96-well plate. Regarding the original processing steps: Because only junctional sequences without quality scores were contained in the immunoSEQ output, filtering matching that applied to full-length reads could not be performed. To assign V/J genes and CDR3, sequences were annotated against IMGT germline references using PyIR, a Python wrapper for IgBLAST v1.9. Reads were removed for weak V/J assignments (E-value above 1e-6), missing CDR3, stop codons, out-of-frame junctions, or ambiguous translated residues. V3J clonotypes were defined as sequences sharing the same inferred V gene, J gene, and CDR3 amino acid sequence. Percentage overlap between repertoires was calculated by dividing the number of shared unique clonotypes by the size of the smaller repertoire. Repertoire richness was assessed with RTK rarefaction, the Chao1 estimator, and Recon v2.1 estimates of unobserved clonotypes. For all TCRbeta clonotypes obtained by the gDNA method from a few donors, generation probabilities were computed with OLGA. This immuneACCESS table, as held by TCRdb, lists in-frame sequences with V and J called but not all clones. Of the missing ones, under half trace to an unresolved V gene in checked studies; the others have no known cause. That table is the source of V, J and clone size, and D and trimming were worked out from the DNA. The sample table shows some 2,000,000 clones, and approximately 94% are seen once. The top ten hold about 0.13% of the sample.

This clone was counted a single time. It has no known antigen specificity. One end of the junction does not line up with germline, which may come from a read error. Sequencing used naive CD4+ T cells sorted from blood. The sample's cell subset or site label, in plain terms: CD45RA+ positively selected. The rearranged segments are TRBV7-9 and TRBJ2-1; the D gene is not confidently resolved. The receptor was isolated from a man in his late teens or twenties in good health. The DNA reads TGTGCCAGCAGCCGAGGCGCCTCCAACAATGAGCAGTTCTTC. Its amino acids are CASSRGASNNEQFF.